Following are 7 T cell receptor beta chains from one sample sequenced in a study of T cells after yellow fever vaccination. TCRdb re-called the 5' RACE reads with MiXCR, one entry per CDR3 protein. The sample shows 300,000 or so distinct CDR3 sequences, 10% to 15% of them seen only once. The sample here was CD4+ T cells sorted from PBMCs, taken 45 days after the yellow fever booster vaccination. The source of these receptors is a man aged 30-40 years who received the YFV17D yellow fever vaccine.

This clonotype was detected a few times. Given the absence of the conserved phenylalanine or tryptophan at the CDR3 end, a read error is likely. The chain combines TRBV12-3 or TRBV12-4 with TRBJ1-4, with 7 positions matching TRBD1. Trimming at V came to 5 bases and at J to 8 bases, leaving 5 bases not matched to a gene. The length of the CDR3 is 13 residues. The CDR3 DNA reads as TGTGCCAGCAGTAGGGCAGGGGGAGAAAAACTGTTTTCT. Translating gives CASSRAGGEKLFS.

This chain joins TRBV7-9 and TRBJ2-1; 10 nucleotides line up with TRBD2. Germline CDR1 SEHNR, CDR2 FQNEAQ (reference sequence). V trimming: 4 bases; J trimming: 5 bases; junction bases outside the gene matches: 5. This CDR3 spans 15 amino acids. CDR3 sequence: CASSSSGSPHNEQFF. For the CDR3, the DNA is TGTGCCAGCAGCTCTAGCGGGAGTCCTCACAATGAGCAGTTCTTC.

This chain connects TRBV28 to TRBJ2-6; 10 bases line up with TRBD1. The germline V gene encodes CDR1 MDHEN and CDR2 SYDVKM. V shed 4 bases, J shed 1 base, and the junction held 7 bases outside the gene matches. The CDR3 covers 18 residues. The CDR3 here is CASSSPGTGVSGANVLTF. CDR3 coding DNA: TGTGCCAGCAGTTCCCCCGGGACAGGGGTGTCTGGGGCCAACGTCCTGACTTTC.

The V gene is TRBV6-5, the J gene TRBJ2-1, with D perhaps given as TRBD1 or TRBD2 (5 bases each). Trimming took off 0 bases at V and 8 bases at J, with 11 bases between the two ends. This CDR3 contains 14 residues. Per germline, CDR1 MNHEY and CDR2 SVGAGI. CDR3 sequence: CASSYSAGRDEQFF. The DNA for the CDR3 is TGTGCCAGCAGTTACTCCGCGGGCAGGGATGAGCAGTTCTTC.

This chain links TRBV7-9 with TRBJ2-1; a weak D match, TRBD2 (5 bases). This CDR3 has 15 amino acids. From germline, CDR1 is SEHNR and CDR2 FQNEAQ (reference sequence). The V end was cut by 3 bases, the J end by 5 bases, with 14 bases between. CDR3 amino acids: CASSFLGSWNNEQFF. CDR3 in DNA: TGTGCCAGCAGCTTCTTGGGGAGTTGGAACAATGAGCAGTTCTTC.

The chain combines TRBV28 with TRBJ2-1, with D possibly TRBD2 on 8 matching bases. CDR1 MDHEN and CDR2 SYDVKM come from the germline V gene. The germline V and J ends were trimmed by 7 bases and 1 base, with 20 bases remaining between them. The length of the CDR3 is 17 residues. DNA for the CDR3: TGTGCCAGCAAAAGGGGTGCGGGGGGACAGTCCTACAATGAGCAGTTCTTC. It translates to CASKRGAGGQSYNEQFF.

The gene calls are TRBV5-1 and TRBJ2-2, with D perhaps TRBD2 (5 bases). This CDR3 has 16 residues. Looked up from germline, CDR1 is SGHRS and CDR2 is YFSETQ. V was shortened by 0 bases and J by 1 base, with 10 bases between the two germline ends. CDR3 in DNA: TGCGCCAGCAGCTTGGCCTTAGCGCTGAACACCGGGGAGCTGTTTTTT. This codes for CASSLALALNTGELFF.